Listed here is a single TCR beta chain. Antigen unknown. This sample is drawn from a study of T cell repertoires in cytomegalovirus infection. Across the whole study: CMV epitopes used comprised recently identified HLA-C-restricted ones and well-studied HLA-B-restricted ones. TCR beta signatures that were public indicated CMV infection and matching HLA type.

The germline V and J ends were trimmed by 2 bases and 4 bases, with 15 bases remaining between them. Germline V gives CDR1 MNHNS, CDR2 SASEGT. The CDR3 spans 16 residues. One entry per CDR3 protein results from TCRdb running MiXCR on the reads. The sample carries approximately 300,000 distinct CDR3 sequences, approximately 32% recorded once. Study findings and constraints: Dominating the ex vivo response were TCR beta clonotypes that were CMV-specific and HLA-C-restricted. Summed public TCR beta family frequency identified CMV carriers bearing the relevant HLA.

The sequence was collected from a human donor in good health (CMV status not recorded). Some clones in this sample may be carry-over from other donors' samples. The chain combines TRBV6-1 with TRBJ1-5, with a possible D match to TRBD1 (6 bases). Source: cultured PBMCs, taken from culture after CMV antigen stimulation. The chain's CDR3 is CASSESRGLTNQPQHF. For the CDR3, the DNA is TGTGCCAGCAGTGAATCACGGGGGCTCACAAATCAGCCCCAGCATTTT.